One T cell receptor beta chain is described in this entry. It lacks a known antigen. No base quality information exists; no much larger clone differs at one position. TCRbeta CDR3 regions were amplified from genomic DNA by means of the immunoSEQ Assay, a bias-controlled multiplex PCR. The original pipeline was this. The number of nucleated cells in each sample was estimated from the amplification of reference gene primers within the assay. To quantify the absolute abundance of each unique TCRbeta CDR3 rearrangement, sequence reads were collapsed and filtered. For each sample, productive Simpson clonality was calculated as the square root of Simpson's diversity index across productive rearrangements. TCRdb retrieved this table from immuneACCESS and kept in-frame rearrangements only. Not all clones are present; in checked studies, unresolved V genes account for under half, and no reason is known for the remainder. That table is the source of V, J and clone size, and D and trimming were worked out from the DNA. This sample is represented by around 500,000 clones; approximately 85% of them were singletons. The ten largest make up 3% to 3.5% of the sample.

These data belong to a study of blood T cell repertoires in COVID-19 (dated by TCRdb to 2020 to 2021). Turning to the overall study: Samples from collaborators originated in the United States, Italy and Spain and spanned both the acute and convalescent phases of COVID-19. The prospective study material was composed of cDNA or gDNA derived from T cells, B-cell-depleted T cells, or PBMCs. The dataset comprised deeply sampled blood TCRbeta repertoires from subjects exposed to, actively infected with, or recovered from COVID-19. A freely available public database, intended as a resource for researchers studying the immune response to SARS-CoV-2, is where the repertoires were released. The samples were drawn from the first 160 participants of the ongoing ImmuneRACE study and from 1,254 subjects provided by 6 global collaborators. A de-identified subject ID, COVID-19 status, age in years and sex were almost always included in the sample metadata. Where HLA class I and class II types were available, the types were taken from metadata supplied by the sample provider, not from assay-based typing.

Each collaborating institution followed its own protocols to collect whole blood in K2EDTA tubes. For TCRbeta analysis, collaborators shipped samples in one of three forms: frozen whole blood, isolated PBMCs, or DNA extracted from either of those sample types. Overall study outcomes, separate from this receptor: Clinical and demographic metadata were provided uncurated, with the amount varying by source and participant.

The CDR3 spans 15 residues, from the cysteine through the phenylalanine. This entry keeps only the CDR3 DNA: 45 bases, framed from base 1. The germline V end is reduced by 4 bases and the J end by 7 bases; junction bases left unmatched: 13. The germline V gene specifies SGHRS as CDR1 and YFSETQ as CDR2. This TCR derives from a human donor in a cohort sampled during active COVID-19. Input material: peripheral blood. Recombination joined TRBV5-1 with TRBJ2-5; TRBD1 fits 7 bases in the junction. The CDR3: CASSTLGGGEGTQYF. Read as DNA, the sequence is TGCGCCAGCAGCACCTTAGGGGGCGGAGAAGGGACCCAGTACTTC.